This T cell receptor beta chain came from a study of early T cells in non-severe SARS-CoV-2 infection. Findings and limits, study-wide: Matches to VDJdb favored anti-spike CD8 responses and missed private and CD4 specificities.

Individual cDNA molecules received unique molecular identifiers during library preparation. Each CDR3 protein is one row after TCRdb ran MiXCR on the 5' RACE reads. Of 90,000 to 120,000 distinct CDR3 sequences in the sample, around 10% were seen once. CDR3 length: 15 residues. Looked up from germline, CDR1 is SGHVS and CDR2 is FNYEAQ. V lost 5 bases, J lost 7 bases, and 15 bases lay in between. Only a few counts were recorded for this clonotype. The antigen is not known. This receptor was obtained from an adult who was a healthcare worker with PCR-confirmed SARS-CoV-2 infection or an uninfected control (not recorded which). The chain links TRBV7-6 to TRBJ1-6; possibly TRBD1 for D (5 bases). The sample comprised whole blood. CDR3 residues: CASSPRIGTNSPLHF. CDR3 sequence (DNA): TGTGCCAGCAGCCCTCGGATAGGGACGAATTCACCCCTCCACTTT.